These 16 T cell receptor beta chains were all obtained from the same sample, sequenced in a study of CD8+ T cells in alopecia areata. Once RNA had been extracted, it was reverse transcribed into cDNA to act as the sequencing template. TCRdb's table, derived via immunoSEQ multiplex PCR, lists solely in-frame clones and lacks some. The sample lists around 100,000 clones, approximately 60% seen once, with more than 8% in the top ten. The sequencing input was CD4+ T cells sorted from blood. The receptors derive from a human donor in good health.

A remark on this clone: Additional DNA sequences in this sample encode the identical CDR3. J is TRBJ1-2 and V is TRBV6-5; D call uncertain. Trimming cost V 6 bases and J 3 bases, with 11 bases left between them. The CDR3 has 13 residues. Germline V CDR1 and CDR2: MNHEY, SVGAGI. The CDR3 protein is CASRPTVDYGYTF. The DNA for the CDR3 is TGTGCCAGCAGGCCAACGGTGGACTATGGCTACACCTTC.

The V and J genes are TRBV5-1 and TRBJ1-6, with unresolved D. Trimming removed 0 bases from V and 14 bases from J, with 12 bases in between. The CDR3 consists of 13 residues. Germline values: CDR1 SGHRS, CDR2 YFSETQ. CDR3 in amino acids: CASSLVSLSALHF. CDR3 bases: TGCGCCAGCAGCTTGGTCAGCCTTTCGGCCCTCCACTTT. Complete variable domain (other parts from reference TRBV5-1 and TRBJ1-6): KAGVTQTPRYLIKTRGQQVTLSCSPISGHRSVSWYQQTPGQGLQFLFEYFSETQRNKGNFPGRFSGRQFSNSRSEMNVSTLELGDSALYLCASSLVSLSALHFGNGTRLTVT.

A few counts support this clone. This chain joins TRBV29-1 and TRBJ2-2, with TRBD2 matching 11 bases. There are 14 residues in the CDR3. The trim removed 5 bases at V and 5 bases at J, leaving 4 bases unmatched. The germline V gene encodes CDR1 SQVTM and CDR2 ANQGSEA. The CDR3 coding sequence is TGCAGCGTTCAACTAGCGGGGGTGACCGGGGAGCTGTTTTTT. Protein: CSVQLAGVTGELFF.

This clone has only a few counts. The J gene is TRBJ1-2, the V gene TRBV28; tentative D call: TRBD1 (6 bases). The CDR3 loop spans 15 amino acids. The V and J ends lost 6 bases and 7 bases respectively, with 21 bases between them. Germline loops: CDR1 MDHEN, CDR2 SYDVKM. The CDR3 DNA is TGTGCCAGCAGAACCACCAACACAGGGAAAGGTGGCTACACCTTC. This encodes CASRTTNTGKGGYTF.

This clone was found a few times. The V and J genes are TRBV10-3 and TRBJ1-2; TRBD1 might be the D (5 bases). The V end lost 4 bases, the J end lost 2 bases, and 8 bases lay between the germline ends. In germline, CDR1 is ENHRY, CDR2 SYGVKD. The CDR3 covers 13 residues. The CDR3 region has the DNA TGTGCCATCAGTGCCGGACACAACTATGGCTACACCTTC. Translated: CAISAGHNYGYTF.

V is TRBV7-2 and J is TRBJ2-7; D is unresolved. The CDR3 has 14 residues. V was trimmed by 1 base and J by 6 bases, leaving 13 bases between them. Germline CDR1 is SGHTA and CDR2 is FQGNSA. The chain's CDR3 is CASSLVAAYREQYF. The CDR3 DNA is TGTGCCAGCAGCTTAGTTGCGGCCTACCGCGAGCAGTACTTC.

The table lists this clone with a count of one. The genes are TRBV6-5 and TRBJ2-1; no clear D. V was clipped by 3 bases and J by 6 bases, with 12 bases between them. CDR1 and CDR2 from the germline V gene are MNHEY and SVGAGI. CDR3 length equals 14 residues. The CDR3 protein is CASSYSRLGNEQFF. As DNA, the CDR3 is TGTGCCAGCAGTTATTCGCGCTTGGGCAATGAGCAGTTCTTC.

The chain employs TRBV19 and TRBJ1-4; no clear D. This CDR3 is built from 14 residues. Germline CDR1 LNHDA, CDR2 SQIVND (reference sequence). Trimming took off 3 bases at V and 4 bases at J, with 9 bases between the two ends. The CDR3 DNA reads as TGTGCCAGTAGTATGCCCAGGATTAATGAAAAACTGTTTTTT. Translating it yields CASSMPRINEKLFF.

The table lists this clone with a few counts. The chain has TRBV29-1 and TRBJ1-5; tentatively, D is TRBD1 (5 bases). The germline V gene encodes CDR1 SQVTM and CDR2 ANQGSEA. Trimming cost V 7 bases and J 1 base, with 17 bases left between them. The length of the CDR3 is 15 residues. The CDR3 DNA reads TGCAGCGCCACCCTCCAGGGAGGGAGCAATCAGCCCCAGCATTTT. It codes for CSATLQGGSNQPQHF. The full variable domain, completed using reference TRBV29-1 and TRBJ1-5, is SAVISQKPSRDICQRGTSLTIQCQVDSQVTMMFWYRQQPGQSLTLIATANQGSEATYESGFVIDKFPISRPNLTFSTLTVSNMSPEDSSIYLCSATLQGGSNQPQHFGDGTRLSIL.

This clone occurred a few times. V usage is TRBV29-1 and J usage is TRBJ1-1; D may be TRBD1 (5 bases). This CDR3 contains 15 residues. V lost 1 base and J lost 1, with 13 bases in between. The germline V gene has CDR1 SQVTM and CDR2 ANQGSEA. CDR3 loop: CSVEVWGRPNTEAFF. CDR3 coding DNA: TGCAGCGTTGAAGTTTGGGGCAGACCGAACACTGAAGCTTTCTTT.

This clone has only one observation. The V gene is TRBV30, the J gene TRBJ1-1, with 9 bases lining up with TRBD1. Germline CDR1 GTSNPN, CDR2 SVGIG (reference sequence). The V gene end was trimmed by 1 base and the J gene end by 3 bases; junction bases not matched to a gene: 3. The CDR3 extends over 14 amino acids. The CDR3 sequence is CAWSAWTGDTEAFF. The CDR3 region has the DNA TGTGCCTGGAGTGCCTGGACAGGGGACACTGAAGCTTTCTTT.

V and J are TRBV29-1 and TRBJ2-5; D uncertain. Trimming took off 4 bases at V and 1 base at J, with 7 bases between the two ends. This CDR3 is 12 amino acids long. CDR1 SQVTM and CDR2 ANQGSEA come from the germline V gene. The CDR3 region is CSVGLSQETQYF. The CDR3 nucleotides read TGCAGCGTTGGACTCAGCCAAGAGACCCAGTACTTC.

Only one count was recorded for this clone. The chain is built from TRBV5-1 and TRBJ2-2, with TRBD1 matching over 8 bases. The CDR3 length is 17 residues. Germline V gene data show CDR1 as SGHRS and CDR2 as YFSETQ. The J segment lost 0 bases and the V segment lost 4 bases, leaving 8 bases of the junction unmatched. DNA for the CDR3: TGCGCCAGCAGCCCTACTCCGGACAGGGCGAACACCGGGGAGCTGTTTTTT. Its protein is CASSPTPDRANTGELFF. The whole variable domain, remainder taken from reference TRBV5-1 and TRBJ2-2, is KAGVTQTPRYLIKTRGQQVTLSCSPISGHRSVSWYQQTPGQGLQFLFEYFSETQRNKGNFPGRFSGRQFSNSRSEMNVSTLELGDSALYLCASSPTPDRANTGELFFGEGSRLTVL.

The chain joins TRBV19 to TRBJ2-5, with 9 bases matching TRBD1. The CDR3 covers 13 residues. V lost 7 bases to trimming and J lost 1 base; unmatched junction nucleotides: 1. CDR1 is LNHDA and CDR2 is SQIVND in the germline V gene (reference sequence). This chain's CDR3 is CASTGQGQETQYF. CDR3 bases: TGTGCCAGTACGGGACAGGGCCAAGAGACCCAGTACTTC. Filled out from reference TRBV19 and TRBJ2-5, the complete variable domain reads DGGITQSPKYLFRKEGQNVTLSCEQNLNHDAMYWYRQDPGQGLRLIYYSQIVNDFQKGDIAEGYSVSREKKESFPLTVTSAQKNPTAFYLCASTGQGQETQYFGPGTRLLVL.

The chain has TRBV30 and TRBJ1-6, with D perhaps matching TRBD1 (5 bases). The CDR3 has 12 amino acids. Deletions cut 4 bases from V and 8 bases from J, with 9 bases between. Germline V CDR1 and CDR2: GTSNPN, SVGIG (reference sequence). The CDR3 loop is CAWKQGYSPLHF. The CDR3 DNA sequence: TGTGCCTGGAAGCAGGGTTATTCACCCCTCCACTTT.

The chain uses TRBV30 and TRBJ2-5; 8 bases match TRBD2. Per the germline V gene, CDR1 is GTSNPN and CDR2 is SVGIG (reference sequence). With 3 bases clipped from V and 9 bases from J, the junction kept 3 bases outside the gene matches. This CDR3 is built from 11 residues. For the CDR3, the DNA is TGTGCCTGGAGCTCACTAGCGGCCCAGTACTTC. Translated: CAWSSLAAQYF.